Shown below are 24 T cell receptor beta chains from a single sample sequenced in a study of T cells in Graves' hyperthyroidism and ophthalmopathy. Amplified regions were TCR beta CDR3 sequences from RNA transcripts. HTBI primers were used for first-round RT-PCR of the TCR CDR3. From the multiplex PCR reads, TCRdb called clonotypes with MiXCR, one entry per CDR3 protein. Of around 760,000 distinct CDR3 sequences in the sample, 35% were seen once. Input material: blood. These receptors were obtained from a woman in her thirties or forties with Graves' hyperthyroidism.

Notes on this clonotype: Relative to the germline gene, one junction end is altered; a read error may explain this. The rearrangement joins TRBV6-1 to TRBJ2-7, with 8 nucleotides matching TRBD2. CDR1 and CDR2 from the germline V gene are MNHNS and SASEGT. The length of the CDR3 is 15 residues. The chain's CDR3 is CASRRGVTSDNELYF. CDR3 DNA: TGTGCCAGCAGGAGGGGAGTGACTAGCGATAACGAGCTGTACTTC.

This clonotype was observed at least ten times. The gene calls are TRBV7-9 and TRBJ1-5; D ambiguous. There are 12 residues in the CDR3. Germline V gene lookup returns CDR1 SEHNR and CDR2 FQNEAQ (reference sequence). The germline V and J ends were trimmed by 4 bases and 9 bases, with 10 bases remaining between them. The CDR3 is CASSSSKWPQHF. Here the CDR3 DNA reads TGTGCCAGCAGCTCCAGCAAGTGGCCCCAGCATTTT.

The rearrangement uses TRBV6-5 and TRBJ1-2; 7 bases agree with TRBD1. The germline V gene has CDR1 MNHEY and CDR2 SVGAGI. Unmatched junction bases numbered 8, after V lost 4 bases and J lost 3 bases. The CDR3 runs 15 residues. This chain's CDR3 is CASSSPRTGDYGYTF. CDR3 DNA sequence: TGTGCCAGCAGTTCCCCCCGGACAGGTGACTATGGCTACACCTTC.

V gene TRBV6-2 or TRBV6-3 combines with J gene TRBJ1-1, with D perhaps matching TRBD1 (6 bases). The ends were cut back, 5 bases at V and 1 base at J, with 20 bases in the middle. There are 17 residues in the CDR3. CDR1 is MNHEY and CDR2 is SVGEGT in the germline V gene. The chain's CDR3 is CASSTTGSGFWNTEAFF. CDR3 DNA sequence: TGTGCCAGCAGTACCACAGGGTCAGGATTTTGGAACACTGAAGCTTTCTTT.

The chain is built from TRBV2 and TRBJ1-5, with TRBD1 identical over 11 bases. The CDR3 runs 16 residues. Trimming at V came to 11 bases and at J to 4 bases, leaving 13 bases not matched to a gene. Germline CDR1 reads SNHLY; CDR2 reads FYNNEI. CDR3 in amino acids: CAWKSYGTGGNQPQHF. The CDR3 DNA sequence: TGTGCCTGGAAGAGCTACGGGACAGGGGGGAATCAGCCCCAGCATTTT.

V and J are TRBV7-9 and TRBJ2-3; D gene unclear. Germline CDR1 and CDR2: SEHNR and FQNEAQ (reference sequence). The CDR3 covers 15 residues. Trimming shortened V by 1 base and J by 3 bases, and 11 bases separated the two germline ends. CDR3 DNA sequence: TGTGCCAGCAGCTTAGGGTCTGGGCAGACAGATACGCAGTATTTT. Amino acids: CASSLGSGQTDTQYF.

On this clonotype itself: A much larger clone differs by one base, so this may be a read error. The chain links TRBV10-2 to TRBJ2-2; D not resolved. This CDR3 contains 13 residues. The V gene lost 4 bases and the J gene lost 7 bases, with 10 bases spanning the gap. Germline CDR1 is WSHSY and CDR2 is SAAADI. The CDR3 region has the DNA TGCGCCAGCAGTGCGTCACCGGGCGGGGAGCTGTTTTTT. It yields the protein CASSASPGGELFF.

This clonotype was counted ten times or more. The CDR3 DNA sequence: TGTGCCAGCAGCTTAGGCAGGTTCGACGAGCAGTACTTC. It encodes CASSLGRFDEQYF. This sequence joins TRBV7-9 and TRBJ2-7, with D unclear. V lost 1 base and J 5 bases, leaving 9 bases between the germline ends. Germline loops: CDR1 SEHNR, CDR2 FQNEAQ (reference sequence). This CDR3 has 13 amino acids.

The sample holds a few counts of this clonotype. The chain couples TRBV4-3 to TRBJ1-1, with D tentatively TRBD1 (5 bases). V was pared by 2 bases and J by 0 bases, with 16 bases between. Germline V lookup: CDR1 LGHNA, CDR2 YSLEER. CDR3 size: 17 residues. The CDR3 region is CASSQRTGGTMNTEAFF. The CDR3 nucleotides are TGCGCCAGCAGCCAACGAACCGGGGGAACGATGAACACTGAAGCTTTCTTT.

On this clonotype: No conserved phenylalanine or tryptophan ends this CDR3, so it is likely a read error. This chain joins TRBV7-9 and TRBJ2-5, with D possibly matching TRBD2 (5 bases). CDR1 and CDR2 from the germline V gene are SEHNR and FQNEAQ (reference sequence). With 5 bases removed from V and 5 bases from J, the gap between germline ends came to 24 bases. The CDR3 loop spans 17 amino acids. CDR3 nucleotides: TGTGCCAGCAGCCAAGATCCACCTCGAGAGGGCCGGGAGACCCAGTACCTC. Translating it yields CASSQDPPREGRETQYL.

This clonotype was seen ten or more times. The CDR3 protein is CASSKGGVNEKLFF. The CDR3 nucleotides are TGTGCCAGTAGTAAAGGGGGCGTAAATGAAAAACTGTTTTTT. The chain links TRBV19 to TRBJ1-4; TRBD1 matches 7 bases. CDR1 is LNHDA and CDR2 is SQIVND in the germline V gene (reference sequence). V gave up 4 bases and J gave up 5 bases; unmatched junction bases: 4. This CDR3 comprises 14 residues.

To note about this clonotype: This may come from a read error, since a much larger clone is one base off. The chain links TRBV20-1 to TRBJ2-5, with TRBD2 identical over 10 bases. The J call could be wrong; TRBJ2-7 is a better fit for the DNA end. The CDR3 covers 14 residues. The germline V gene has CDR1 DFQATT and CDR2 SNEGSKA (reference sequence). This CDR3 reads CSAPKAGGHYEQYF. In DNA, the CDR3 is TGCAGTGCTCCTAAAGCGGGAGGGCACTACGAGCAGTACTTC.

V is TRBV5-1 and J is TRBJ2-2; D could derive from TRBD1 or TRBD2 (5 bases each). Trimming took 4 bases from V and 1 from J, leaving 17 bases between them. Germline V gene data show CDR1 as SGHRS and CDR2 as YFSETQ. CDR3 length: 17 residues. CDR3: CASSAYARAGNTGELFF. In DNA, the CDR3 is TGCGCCAGCAGCGCCTACGCCAGGGCGGGGAACACCGGGGAGCTGTTTTTT.

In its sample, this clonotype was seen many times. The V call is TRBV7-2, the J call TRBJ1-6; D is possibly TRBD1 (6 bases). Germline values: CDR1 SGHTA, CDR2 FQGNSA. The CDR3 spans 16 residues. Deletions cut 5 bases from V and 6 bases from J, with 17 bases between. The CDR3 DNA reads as TGTGCCAGCAGCACCCTTCGGGGGGCGCGTAATTCACCCCTCCACTTT. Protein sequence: CASSTLRGARNSPLHF.

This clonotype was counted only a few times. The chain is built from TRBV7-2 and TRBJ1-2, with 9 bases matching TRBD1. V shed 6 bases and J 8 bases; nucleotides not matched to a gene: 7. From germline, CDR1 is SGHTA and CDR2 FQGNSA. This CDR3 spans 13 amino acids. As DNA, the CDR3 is TGTGCCAGCAGGAGGAGACAGGGGGAGGGCTACACCTTC. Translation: CASRRRQGEGYTF.

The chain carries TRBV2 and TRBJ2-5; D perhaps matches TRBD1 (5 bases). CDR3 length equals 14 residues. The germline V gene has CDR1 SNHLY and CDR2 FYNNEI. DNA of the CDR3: TGTGCGTTACCCTTTGGGCAGGGCCAAGAGACCCAGTACTTC. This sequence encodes CALPFGQGQETQYF.

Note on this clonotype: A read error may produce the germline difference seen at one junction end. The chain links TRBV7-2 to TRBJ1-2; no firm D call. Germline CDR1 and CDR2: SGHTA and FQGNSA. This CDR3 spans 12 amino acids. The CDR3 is CASSLENYGYAF. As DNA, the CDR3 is TGTGCCAGCAGCCTCGAGAATTATGGCTACGCCTTC.

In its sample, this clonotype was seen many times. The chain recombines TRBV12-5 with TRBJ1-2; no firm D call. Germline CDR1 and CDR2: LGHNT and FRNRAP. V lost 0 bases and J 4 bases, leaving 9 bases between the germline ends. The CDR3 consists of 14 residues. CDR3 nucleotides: TGTGCTAGTGGTTTGGTTGGCGTAATCTATGGCTACACCTTC. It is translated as CASGLVGVIYGYTF.

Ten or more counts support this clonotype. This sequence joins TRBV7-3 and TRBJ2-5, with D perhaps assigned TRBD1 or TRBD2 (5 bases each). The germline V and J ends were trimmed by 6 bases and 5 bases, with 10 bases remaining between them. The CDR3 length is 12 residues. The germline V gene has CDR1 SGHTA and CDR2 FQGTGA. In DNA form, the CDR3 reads TGTGCCAGCAGTTATGGGACGGAGACCCAGTACTTC. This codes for CASSYGTETQYF.

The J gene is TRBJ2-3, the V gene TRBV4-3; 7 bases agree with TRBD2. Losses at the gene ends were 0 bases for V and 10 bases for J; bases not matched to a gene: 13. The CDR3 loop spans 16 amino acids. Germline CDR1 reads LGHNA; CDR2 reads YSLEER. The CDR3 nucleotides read TGCGCCAGCAGCCAAGATGTCGGGGGAGGGAATGAAGCGCAGTATTTT. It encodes CASSQDVGGGNEAQYF.

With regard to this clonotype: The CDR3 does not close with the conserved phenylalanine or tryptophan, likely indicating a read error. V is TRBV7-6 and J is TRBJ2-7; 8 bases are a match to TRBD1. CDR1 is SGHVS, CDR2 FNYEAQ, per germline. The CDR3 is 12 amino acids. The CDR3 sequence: CASSLTGGEQYS. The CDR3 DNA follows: TGCGCCAGCAGCTTAACAGGGGGCGAGCAGTACTCC.

The CDR3 nucleotides read TGTGCCAGCAGGGAGACGGGGAGGGGCAGTGAAGCTTTCTTT. This encodes CASRETGRGSEAFF. The rearrangement uses TRBV25-1 and TRBJ1-1, with D possibly TRBD1 on 5 matching bases. The CDR3 runs 14 residues. Trimming stripped 6 bases from V and 7 bases from J, with 18 bases between. CDR1 MGHDK and CDR2 SYGVNS come from the germline V gene. The full variable domain, its missing parts supplied by reference TRBV25-1 and TRBJ1-1, is EADIYQTPRYLVIGTGKKITLECSQTMGHDKMYWYQQDPGMELHLIHYSYGVNSTEKGDLSSESTVSRIRTEHFPLTLESARPSHTSQYLCASRETGRGSEAFFGQGTRLTVV.

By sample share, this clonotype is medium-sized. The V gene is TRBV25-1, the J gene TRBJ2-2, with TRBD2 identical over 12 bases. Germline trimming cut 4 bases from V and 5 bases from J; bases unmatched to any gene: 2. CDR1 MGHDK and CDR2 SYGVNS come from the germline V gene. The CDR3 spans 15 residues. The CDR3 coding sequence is TGTGCCAGCAGTGCTGGACTAGCGGGGACCGGGGAGCTGTTTTTT. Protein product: CASSAGLAGTGELFF. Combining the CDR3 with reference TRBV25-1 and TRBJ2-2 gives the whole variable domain EADIYQTPRYLVIGTGKKITLECSQTMGHDKMYWYQQDPGMELHLIHYSYGVNSTEKGDLSSESTVSRIRTEHFPLTLESARPSHTSQYLCASSAGLAGTGELFFGEGSRLTVL.

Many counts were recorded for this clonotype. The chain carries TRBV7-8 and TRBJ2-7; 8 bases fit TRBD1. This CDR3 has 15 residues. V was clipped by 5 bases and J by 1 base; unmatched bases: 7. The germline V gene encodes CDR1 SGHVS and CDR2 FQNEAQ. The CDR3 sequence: CASSRLQGVSYEQYF. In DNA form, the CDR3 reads TGTGCCAGCAGCAGGTTACAGGGGGTTTCCTACGAGCAGTACTTC.